Listed here are 9 T cell receptor beta chains from one sample, sequenced in a study of blood T cells in healthy people across ages (dated by TCRdb to the mid-2010s). Library creation used 5' RACE. The reads were generated on an Illumina HiSeq 2500. A second 7 to 11 cycle PCR used a sample-barcoded 5' primer and a J-beta primer mix. The public reads were reprocessed in TCRdb via fastp at Q25 and MiXCR, keeping in-frame beta chains. Merged by CDR3 protein, the rows form single entries marked with the most common genes and DNA. The sample table holds 800,000 to 950,000 distinct CDR3 sequences, of which under 35% were seen once. The top ten clones comprise roughly a tenth of the sample. The data were also submitted as part of a second study, on T cells of mothers and their children.

The sequencing input was blood. These receptors were collected from a middle-aged woman in good health.

Here the CDR3 reads CASSLASGSNPYEQYF. The CDR3 region has the DNA TGTGCCAGCAGCTTGGCCTCCGGGTCCAACCCTTACGAGCAGTACTTC. The V and J genes are TRBV5-6 and TRBJ2-7; D gene ambiguous. Germline values: CDR1 SGHDT, CDR2 YYEEEE. V lost 0 bases to trimming and J lost 4 bases, with 17 bases between them. The CDR3 loop spans 16 amino acids.

This clonotype was detected ten times or more. This chain joins TRBV20-1 and TRBJ2-5; TRBD2 agrees at 9 bases. The CDR3 is made up of 12 amino acids. In germline, CDR1 is DFQATT, CDR2 SNEGSKA (reference sequence). CDR3 coding DNA: TGCAGCCTTAGCGGGGGCCAAGAGACCCAGTACTTC. Translating gives CSLSGGQETQYF.

Ten or more counts support this clonotype. V usage is TRBV10-3 and J usage is TRBJ2-3, with 10 bases that match TRBD1. The CDR3 is 17 residues long. V shed 4 bases, J shed 4 bases, and the junction held 11 bases outside the gene matches. Germline V gene data show CDR1 as ENHRY and CDR2 as SYGVKD. The CDR3 DNA reads as TGTGCCATCAGTGGGGACAGGGGTCGGGGGCCCCCAGATACGCAGTATTTT. It translates to CAISGDRGRGPPDTQYF.

This clonotype was seen at least ten times. Compared with germline, one end of the junction differs, possibly owing to a read error. The chain links TRBV5-1 to TRBJ2-5; 12 bases fit TRBD1. In germline, CDR1 is SGHRS, CDR2 YFSETQ. This CDR3 has 15 residues. The CDR3 is CASSLDGTGGETQYF. The CDR3, as DNA: TGTGCCAGCAGCTTAGACGGGACAGGGGGCGAGACCCAGTACTTC.

This clonotype was counted only a few times. The genes are TRBV7-6 and TRBJ1-5; TRBD1 is a possible D gene (6 bases). Looked up from germline, CDR1 is SGHVS and CDR2 is FNYEAQ. The ends were cut back, 5 bases at V and 6 bases at J, with 20 bases in the middle. This CDR3 has 16 amino acids. The CDR3 region is CASSPIGGVRGQPQHF. CDR3 nucleotide sequence: TGTGCCAGCAGCCCGATAGGGGGGGTTCGGGGTCAGCCCCAGCATTTT.

The sample holds a few counts of this clonotype. This may be a read error: a much more frequent sequence differs by one nucleotide. This chain joins TRBV12-3 or TRBV12-4 and TRBJ2-2; TRBD2 matches 7 bases. The CDR3 covers 12 residues. CDR3 amino acids: CASSLASGERFF. The CDR3 coding sequence is TGTGCCAGCAGTTTAGCCAGCGGGGAGCGGTTTTTT.

The chain uses TRBV12-3 or TRBV12-4 and TRBJ1-2; weak D call: TRBD1 (5 bases). CDR3 length equals 14 residues. The germline V and J ends were trimmed by 6 bases and 4 bases, with 15 bases remaining between them. The CDR3 sequence is CASRPPGASYGYTF. The DNA for the CDR3 is TGTGCCAGCAGGCCCCCCGGGGCAAGCTATGGCTACACCTTC.

This chain joins TRBV7-9 and TRBJ2-7, with TRBD1 matching over 8 bases. This CDR3 is 14 amino acids long. Germline V gene data show CDR1 as SEHNR and CDR2 as FQNEAQ (reference sequence). J gave up 5 bases and V 5 bases, and 8 bases lay outside the gene matches. Here the CDR3 reads CASSTDRGINEQYF. For the CDR3, the DNA is TGTGCCAGCAGCACCGACAGGGGTATCAACGAGCAGTACTTC.

The rearrangement links TRBV7-2 to TRBJ1-1; no firm D call. Trimming pared 5 bases from V and 3 bases from J, leaving 16 bases between. The V gene's germline CDR1 is SGHTA and CDR2 FQGNSA. This CDR3 has 15 amino acids. The DNA of the CDR3 is TGTGCCAGCAGCCCCACGCCCGGGCGCGACACTGAAGCTTTCTTT. Its translation: CASSPTPGRDTEAFF.